This is a list of T cell receptor beta chains from one sample in a study of blood T cell repertoires in COVID-19. Sequencing used immunoSEQ multiplex PCR; TCRdb keeps in-frame clones, though not all of them. The sample has 6,500 to 8,000 clones, approximately 90% seen once. The sequenced material came from peripheral blood. The receptors come from a human donor with active COVID-19. The donor label of this sample is uncertain. Each CDR3 is given without its conserved first and last residue.

V,length,CDR3
TRBV7-8,14,ASTPRLAGTNEKLF
TRBV2,13,ASRTGPQRDTEAF
TRBV10-3,10,AISEPGSPLH
TRBV7-2,13,ASSSRGQSTDTQY
TRBV21-1,15,ASSKEAAGSLQETQY
TRBV5-4,12,ASTRGRWEETQY
TRBV30,12,AWRPQGWYTEAF
TRBV15,11,ATNQRVDEKLF
TRBV30,12,ASLPGTGTDTQY
TRBV2,11,ASSPDSQETQY
TRBV19,14,ASSIVLRQVGNTIY
TRBV5-1,15,ASSAGLAGGPTDTQY
TRBV30,11,AWTRAAGDTQY
TRBV7-6,12,ASSLTGGLEKLF
TRBV19,12,ASSIGTVYNEQF